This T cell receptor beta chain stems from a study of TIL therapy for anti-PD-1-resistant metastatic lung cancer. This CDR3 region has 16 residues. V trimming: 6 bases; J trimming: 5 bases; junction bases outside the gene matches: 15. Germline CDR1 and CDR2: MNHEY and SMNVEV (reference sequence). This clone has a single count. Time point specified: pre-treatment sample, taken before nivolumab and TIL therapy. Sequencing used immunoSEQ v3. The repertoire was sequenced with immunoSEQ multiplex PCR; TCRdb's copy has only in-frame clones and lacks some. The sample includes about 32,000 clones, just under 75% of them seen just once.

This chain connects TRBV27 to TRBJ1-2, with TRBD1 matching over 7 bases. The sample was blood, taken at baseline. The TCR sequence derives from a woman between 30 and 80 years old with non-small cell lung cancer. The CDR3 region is CASSLRRDRTLYGYTF. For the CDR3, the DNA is TGTGCCAGCAGCCTACGGAGGGACAGAACGCTTTATGGCTACACCTTC.